Below, 2 T cell receptor beta chains from the same sample are listed, as sequenced in a study of blood T cell repertoires in COVID-19. Clones were sequenced by immunoSEQ multiplex PCR, and TCRdb holds only the in-frame ones, with some missing. The sample contains about 370,000 clones, about 89% of which appear only once. The sequenced material came from peripheral blood. The receptors shown here come from a woman in her 30s with COVID-19, enrolled during active disease.

The chain joins TRBV5-1 to TRBJ2-5; 9 positions agree with TRBD2. This CDR3 has 14 residues. Germline assignment: CDR1 SGHRS and CDR2 YFSETQ. V gave up 2 bases and J gave up 4 bases; unmatched junction bases: 3. The CDR3 loop reads CASSFSGRTETQYF. CDR3 nucleotides: TGCGCCAGCAGCTTTAGCGGGAGAACAGAGACCCAGTACTTC.

This sequence joins TRBV4-3 and TRBJ2-1, with 12 positions matching TRBD2. CDR3 size: 15 residues. Germline V gene data show CDR1 as LGHNA and CDR2 as YSLEER. V trimming: 4 bases; J trimming: 2 bases; junction bases outside the gene matches: 0. The CDR3 reads CASSPSGGAYNEQFF. As DNA, the CDR3 is TGCGCCAGCAGCCCTAGCGGGGGGGCCTACAATGAGCAGTTCTTC.